This T cell receptor beta chain was identified during a study of cytomegalovirus exposure and HLA in healthy donors. Background on the study: In an early release, HLA-typed donors contributed some 82 million unique TCR sequences.

13 Jbeta primers and 60 Vbeta primers were used for the PCR. The repertoire was sequenced with immunoSEQ multiplex PCR; TCRdb's copy has only in-frame clones and lacks some. The sample holds about 93,000 clones; 70% to 80% are singletons and the top ten take around 0.53%. General study points: Presence/absence analyses assumed roughly uniform sequencing depth across donors. Highly shared sequence variants in one cluster were likely a sequencing artifact.

With respect to this clone: No antigen is known for it.

This CDR3 contains 14 residues. V lost 3 bases, J lost 10 bases, and 9 bases stayed unmatched. Germline lookup yields CDR1 KGHSH and CDR2 LQKENI. The chain joins TRBV18 to TRBJ1-5; 7 bases line up with TRBD1. The specimen was PBMCs. The sequence was obtained from a man aged 25 to 40 in good health and CMV-seronegative. Written as DNA, the CDR3 is TGTGCCAGCTCACCCATGGGACAGAGAGGACCCCAGCATTTT. Translation: CASSPMGQRGPQHF.